This T cell receptor beta chain was retrieved from a study of spatial heterogeneity in lung cancer. Concerning this clonotype itself: This beta chain is an off-target read within a library intended for alpha chains, so its frequency means little.

Time point given: sample taken at primary tumor resection. The sequenced material consisted of unsorted whole RNA from tumor, nontumor lung or frozen PBMC. The cohort: over 65 early-stage, untreated non-small cell lung cancer patients. J gave up 2 bases and V 5 bases, and 7 bases lay outside the gene matches. Germline V gene data show CDR1 as MDHEN and CDR2 as SYDVKM. The CDR3 is 17 residues long. TCRdb reprocessed the 5' RACE reads via MiXCR and lists one record per CDR3 protein. The repertoire holds 5,000 to 5,500 distinct CDR3 sequences, approximately 30% seen once, with approximately 3.3% in the top ten.

The chain is built from TRBV28 and TRBJ2-3; 13 nucleotides line up with TRBD2. The sequenced sample was PBMCs, obtained at surgery. The receptor was derived from a female donor with early-stage non-small cell lung cancer. CDR3 protein: CASSTYGLAGATDTQYF. Written as DNA, the CDR3 is TGTGCCAGCAGTACCTACGGACTAGCGGGGGCCACAGATACGCAGTATTTT. Looking up the rest from reference TRBV28 and TRBJ2-3 gives the full variable domain: DVKVTQSSRYLVKRTGEKVFLECVQDMDHENMFWYRQDPGLGLRLIYFSYDVKMKEKGDIPEGYSVSREKKERFSLILESASTNQTSMYLCASSTYGLAGATDTQYFGPGTRLTVL.